Listed below are T cell receptor beta chains from one sample, sequenced in a study of blood T cells in healthy people across ages. TCRdb reanalysed the 5' RACE reads using MiXCR and keeps one entry per CDR3 protein. The table records hundreds of thousands of distinct CDR3 sequences, just over 55% of them present only once. Sequenced sample: blood. Every receptor here comes from a middle-aged man in good health. The CDR3 runs from the conserved cysteine through the conserved F or W. The order of the fields is D gene, V gene, clone size, J gene, CDR3 DNA, CDR3 protein. The D gene is left open where the match is weak. Clone size is stated in some rows and not others, as once, few, many or a class when expanded.

D: -
V: TRBV6-6
size: -
J: TRBJ1-5
DNA: TGTGCCAGCAGTATGGGCCAGTGGAATCAGCCCCAGCATTTT
CDR3: CASSMGQWNQPQHF

D: -
V: TRBV20-1
size: -
J: TRBJ1-5
DNA: TGCAGTGCTACCCGGGGGGACAATCAGCCCCAGCATTTT
CDR3: CSATRGDNQPQHF

D: -
V: TRBV9
size: -
J: TRBJ2-5
DNA: TGTGCCAGCAGCGTAGGGCTAGCGCTGGACAATGAGCAGTACTTC
CDR3: CASSVGLALDNEQYF

D: -
V: TRBV20-1
size: -
J: TRBJ1-2
DNA: TGCAGTGCTAGACTTCCCCTCGGCGGGTTTGGCTACACCTTC
CDR3: CSARLPLGGFGYTF

D: -
V: TRBV6-6
size: few
J: TRBJ2-7
DNA: TGTGCCAGCAGTTCCCCGGCAGGCGAGCAGTACTTC
CDR3: CASSSPAGEQYF

D: TRBD2
V: TRBV9
size: once
J: TRBJ2-1
DNA: TGTGCCAGCAGCAGAACCGGGACTAGCGTTTTTGAGCAGTTCTTC
CDR3: CASSRTGTSVFEQFF

D: -
V: TRBV9
size: many
J: TRBJ2-7
DNA: TGTGCCAGCAGCGGGACTCCTCAAGTCTCCGAGCAGTACTTC
CDR3: CASSGTPQVSEQYF

D: TRBD1
V: TRBV11-3
size: once
J: TRBJ1-1
DNA: TGTGCCAGCAGCTTTAACGCCGGGACAGGGGCGGCTAGATCGGCTTTCTTT
CDR3: CASSFNAGTGAARSAFF

D: -
V: TRBV20-1
size: -
J: TRBJ2-5
DNA: TGCAGTGCTATAGGACCGTGGGGCGTGGAGACCCAGTACTTC
CDR3: CSAIGPWGVETQYF

D: -
V: TRBV20-1
size: -
J: TRBJ1-5
DNA: TGCAGTGCTAGAGGGCGATATAGCAATCAGCCCCAGCATTTT
CDR3: CSARGRYSNQPQHF

D: -
V: TRBV4-1
size: -
J: TRBJ2-3
DNA: TGCGCCAGCAGCCCCGATACCCTGGGGGATACGCAGTATTTT
CDR3: CASSPDTLGDTQYF

D: TRBD1
V: TRBV4-1
size: -
J: TRBJ2-7
DNA: TGCGCCAGCAGCTGGACAGGGGGCGAGCAGTACTTC
CDR3: CASSWTGGEQYF

D: TRBD2
V: TRBV7-6
size: -
J: TRBJ2-5
DNA: TGTGCCAGCAGCTTTGACCACGGGCGGGAGCAAGAGACCCAGTACTTC
CDR3: CASSFDHGREQETQYF

D: -
V: TRBV4-1
size: many
J: TRBJ2-7
DNA: TGCGCCAGCAGCCAGGGGGATTTACTTATTACCTACGAGCAGTACTTC
CDR3: CASSQGDLLITYEQYF

D: -
V: TRBV29-1
size: -
J: TRBJ2-7
DNA: TGCAGCGTTGATGGAGGGCTCCGGGGGCGCGAGCAGTACTTC
CDR3: CSVDGGLRGREQYF

D: TRBD2
V: TRBV5-6
size: once
J: TRBJ2-1
DNA: TGTGCCAGCAGCCACGGGACTAGCGGGACCAATGAGCAGTTCTTC
CDR3: CASSHGTSGTNEQFF

D: -
V: TRBV5-1
size: -
J: TRBJ2-1
DNA: TGCGCCAGCAGCTTGGGGGGTCTGGTCAGCTCCTACAATGAGCAGTTCTTC
CDR3: CASSLGGLVSSYNEQFF

D: -
V: TRBV9
size: few
J: TRBJ2-3
DNA: TGTGCCAGCAGCGTAATCGGAGATACGCAGTATTTT
CDR3: CASSVIGDTQYF

D: -
V: TRBV23-1
size: -
J: TRBJ2-5
DNA: TGCGCCAGCAGTCGCCCCAAGGGGAGAGGTGGTCAAGAGACCCAGTACTTC
CDR3: CASSRPKGRGGQETQYF

D: TRBD2
V: TRBV28
size: -
J: TRBJ2-1
DNA: TGTGCCAGCAGCCGTATGACTAGCGGGAAACGAGATGAGCAGTTCTTC
CDR3: CASSRMTSGKRDEQFF

D: -
V: TRBV6-5
size: -
J: TRBJ1-4
DNA: TGTGCCAGCAGTTACTCTCCGGAGATTAATGAAAAACTGTTTTTT
CDR3: CASSYSPEINEKLFF

D: -
V: TRBV9
size: -
J: TRBJ2-2
DNA: TGTGCCAGCAGGACCAGGGATAACGGGGAGCTGTTTTTT
CDR3: CASRTRDNGELFF

D: -
V: TRBV6-6
size: -
J: TRBJ1-2
DNA: TGTGCCAGCAGCCCCCCAGGGTCTGGCGGCTACACCTTC
CDR3: CASSPPGSGGYTF

D: -
V: TRBV27
size: -
J: TRBJ1-2
DNA: TGTGCCAGCAGTTCCATCACAGAGTCTGACTACACCTTC
CDR3: CASSSITESDYTF

D: -
V: TRBV5-4
size: -
J: TRBJ2-3
DNA: TGTGCCAGCAGCCCGCAGAGAGGACTTACCACAGATACGCAGTATTTT
CDR3: CASSPQRGLTTDTQYF

D: -
V: TRBV27
size: few
J: TRBJ2-7
DNA: TGTGCCAGCAGTCGCTTAAGCTCCTACGAGCAGTACTTC
CDR3: CASSRLSSYEQYF

D: -
V: TRBV2
size: -
J: TRBJ1-1
DNA: TGTGCCAGCAGGGGAAGTGGGACTGAAGCTTTCTTT
CDR3: CASRGSGTEAFF

D: -
V: TRBV24-1
size: few
J: TRBJ2-7
DNA: TGTGCCACCAGTGATTTCGGGGGCGAAGTCCACGAGCAGTACTTC
CDR3: CATSDFGGEVHEQYF

D: -
V: TRBV7-2
size: few
J: TRBJ2-5
DNA: TGTGCCAGCAACCCGGGACTTTACGGGGTGGAGACCCAGTACTTC
CDR3: CASNPGLYGVETQYF

D: -
V: TRBV20-1
size: -
J: TRBJ2-1
DNA: TGCAGTGCTGACCCTACCCCTCAGGGGCGTGGGTACAATGAGCAGTTCTTC
CDR3: CSADPTPQGRGYNEQFF

D: TRBD2
V: TRBV7-2
size: few
J: TRBJ2-3
DNA: TGTGCCAGCAGCGAGGGACTAGCGGGAGTAGATACGCAGTATTTT
CDR3: CASSEGLAGVDTQYF

D: -
V: TRBV7-3
size: -
J: TRBJ1-1
DNA: TGTGCCAGCAGCTTTCGCCCCAGGGCCGGACAGCTAATGAACACTGAAGCTTTCTTT
CDR3: CASSFRPRAGQLMNTEAFF

D: -
V: TRBV27
size: -
J: TRBJ2-5
DNA: TGTGCCAGCAAGGTTGGGGGGCCGAGGGAGACCCAGTACTTC
CDR3: CASKVGGPRETQYF

D: TRBD1
V: TRBV12-3/TRBV12-4
size: -
J: TRBJ2-6
DNA: TGTGCCAGCAGAGGGACAGCCCTTAGCTCTGGGGCCAACGTCCTGACTTTC
CDR3: CASRGTALSSGANVLTF

D: -
V: TRBV10-3
size: few
J: TRBJ1-2
DNA: TGTGCCATCATGGAGGGACTGACCTTTAACTATGGCTACACCTTC
CDR3: CAIMEGLTFNYGYTF

D: TRBD2
V: TRBV12-3/TRBV12-4
size: -
J: TRBJ2-2
DNA: TGTGCCAGCACCCCGGGGGGGGTCGGGGAGCTGTTTTTT
CDR3: CASTPGGVGELFF

D: -
V: TRBV18
size: -
J: TRBJ1-2
DNA: TGTGCCAGCCCACCAGGGAATCGGGCTTTCGACTATGGCTACACCTTC
CDR3: CASPPGNRAFDYGYTF

D: -
V: TRBV14
size: -
J: TRBJ2-1
DNA: TGTGCCAGCAGCCAAGATATCGGCTACAATGAGCAGTTCTTC
CDR3: CASSQDIGYNEQFF

D: -
V: TRBV6-2/TRBV6-3
size: -
J: TRBJ2-3
DNA: TGTGCCAGCACGGTCCCCGCGTCGGATACGCAGTATTTT
CDR3: CASTVPASDTQYF

D: -
V: TRBV10-3
size: -
J: TRBJ2-3
DNA: TGTGCCATCGGGCTCACGGCGGGGGCCCTCACAGATACGCAGTATTTT
CDR3: CAIGLTAGALTDTQYF

D: TRBD1
V: TRBV6-2/TRBV6-3
size: -
J: TRBJ1-5
DNA: TGTGCCAGCAGTTACTCGGAGACAGGGTTTCAGCCCCAGCATTTT
CDR3: CASSYSETGFQPQHF

D: TRBD1
V: TRBV10-2
size: -
J: TRBJ2-5
DNA: TGCGCCAGCAGAGGCTGGGACAGGGAGGGGACCCAGTACTTC
CDR3: CASRGWDREGTQYF

D: TRBD1
V: TRBV20-1
size: once
J: TRBJ1-5
DNA: TGCAGTGCTTCAAGGACAGGAGTTAGCAATCAGCCCCAGCATTTT
CDR3: CSASRTGVSNQPQHF

D: -
V: TRBV20-1
size: few
J: TRBJ1-1
DNA: TGCAGTGCTAGAGATGCCGACTGGAGGGCTGAAGCTTTCTTT
CDR3: CSARDADWRAEAFF

D: -
V: TRBV29-1
size: -
J: TRBJ1-1
DNA: TGCAGCGGGCAGGGGAACACTGAAGCTTTCTTT
CDR3: CSGQGNTEAFF

D: -
V: TRBV2
size: -
J: TRBJ1-5
DNA: TGTGCCAGCAGTTGGGGGGGGCCCCGGGACAATCAGCCCCAGCATTTT
CDR3: CASSWGGPRDNQPQHF

D: -
V: TRBV20-1
size: -
J: TRBJ1-1
DNA: TGCAGTGCTAGGAATAATTATATGAACACTGAAGCTTTCTTT
CDR3: CSARNNYMNTEAFF

D: -
V: TRBV20-1
size: few
J: TRBJ2-1
DNA: TGCAGTGCTTCCCTTTCCAGGAGGGGTCTAGAAAATGAGCAGTTCTTC
CDR3: CSASLSRRGLENEQFF

D: -
V: TRBV4-3
size: -
J: TRBJ2-4
DNA: TGCGCCAGCAGCCAAGGGGGTCGAGGGGCGGGCCTAGCCAAAAACATTCAGTACTTC
CDR3: CASSQGGRGAGLAKNIQYF

D: -
V: TRBV20-1
size: -
J: TRBJ1-6
DNA: TGCAGTGCTAGAGAGGGCAGGGAATCACCCCTCCACTTT
CDR3: CSAREGRESPLHF

D: -
V: TRBV9
size: -
J: TRBJ2-2
DNA: TGTGCCAGCAGCGTAGGGGGGCATGGCACCGGGGAGCTGTTTTTT
CDR3: CASSVGGHGTGELFF

D: TRBD1
V: TRBV28
size: -
J: TRBJ2-1
DNA: TGTGCCAGCAGTGGGGACAGGGGGTATGAGTTCTTC
CDR3: CASSGDRGYEFF

D: -
V: TRBV12-3/TRBV12-4
size: -
J: TRBJ2-5
DNA: TGTGCCAGCAGCCAACAGAACCAAGAGACCCAGTACTTC
CDR3: CASSQQNQETQYF

D: TRBD1
V: TRBV27
size: -
J: TRBJ1-1
DNA: TGTGCCAGCAGTTTACAGGGGGGGGGGCACGCTGAAGCTTTCTTT
CDR3: CASSLQGGGHAEAFF

D: -
V: TRBV3-1
size: many
J: TRBJ2-7
DNA: TGTGCCAGCAGCCAAGCTACAGGGTTCTACGAGCAGTACTTC
CDR3: CASSQATGFYEQYF

D: -
V: TRBV12-3/TRBV12-4
size: -
J: TRBJ2-3
DNA: TGTGCCAGCCACAGACAATCCACAGATACGCAGTATTTT
CDR3: CASHRQSTDTQYF